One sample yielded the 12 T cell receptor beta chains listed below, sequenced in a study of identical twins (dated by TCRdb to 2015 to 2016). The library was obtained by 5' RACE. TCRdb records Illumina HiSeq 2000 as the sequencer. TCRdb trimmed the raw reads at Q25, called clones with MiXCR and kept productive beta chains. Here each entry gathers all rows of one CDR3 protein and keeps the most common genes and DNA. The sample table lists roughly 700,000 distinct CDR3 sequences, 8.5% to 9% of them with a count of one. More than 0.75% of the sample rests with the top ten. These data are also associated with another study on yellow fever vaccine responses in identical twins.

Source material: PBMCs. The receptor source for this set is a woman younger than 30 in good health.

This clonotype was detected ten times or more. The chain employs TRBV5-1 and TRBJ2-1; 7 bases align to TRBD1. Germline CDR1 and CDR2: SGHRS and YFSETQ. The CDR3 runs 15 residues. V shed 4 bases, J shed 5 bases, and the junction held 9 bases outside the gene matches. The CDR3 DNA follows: TGCGCCAGCAGCCTAACAGGGGAAACGAACAATGAGCAGTTCTTC. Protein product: CASSLTGETNNEQFF.

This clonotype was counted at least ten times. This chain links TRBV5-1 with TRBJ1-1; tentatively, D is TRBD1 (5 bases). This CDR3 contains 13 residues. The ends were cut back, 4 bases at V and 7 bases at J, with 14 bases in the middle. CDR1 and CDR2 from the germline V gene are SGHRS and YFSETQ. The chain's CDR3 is CASSMTVSGEAFF. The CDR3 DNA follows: TGCGCCAGCAGCATGACAGTGAGCGGTGAAGCTTTCTTT.

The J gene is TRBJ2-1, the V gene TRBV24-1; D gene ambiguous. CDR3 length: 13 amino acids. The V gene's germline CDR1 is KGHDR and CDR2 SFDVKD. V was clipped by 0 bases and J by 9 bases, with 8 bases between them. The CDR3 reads CATSDLSGPEQFF. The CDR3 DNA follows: TGTGCCACCAGTGATTTGTCCGGGCCTGAGCAGTTCTTC.

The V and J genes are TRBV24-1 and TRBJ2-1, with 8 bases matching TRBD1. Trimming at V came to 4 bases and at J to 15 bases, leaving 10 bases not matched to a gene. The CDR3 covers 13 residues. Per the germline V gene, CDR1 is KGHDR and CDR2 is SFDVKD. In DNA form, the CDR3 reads TGTGCCACCAGTGAGATAAGGGGGGACAGGAGGTTCTTC. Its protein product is CATSEIRGDRRFF.

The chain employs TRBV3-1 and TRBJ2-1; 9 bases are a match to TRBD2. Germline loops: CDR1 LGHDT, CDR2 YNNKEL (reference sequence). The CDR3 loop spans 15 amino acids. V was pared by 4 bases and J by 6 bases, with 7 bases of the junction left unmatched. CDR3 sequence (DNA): TGTGCCAGCAGCCCAAAGCGGGGGGACTCCAATGAGCAGTTCTTC. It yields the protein CASSPKRGDSNEQFF.

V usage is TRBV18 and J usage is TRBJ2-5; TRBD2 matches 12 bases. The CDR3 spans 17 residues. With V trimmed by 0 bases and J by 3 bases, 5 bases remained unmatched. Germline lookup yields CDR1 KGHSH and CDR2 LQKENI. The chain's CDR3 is CASSPPSRLAGEETQYF. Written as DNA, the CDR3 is TGTGCCAGCTCACCACCAAGTAGACTAGCGGGAGAAGAGACCCAGTACTTC.

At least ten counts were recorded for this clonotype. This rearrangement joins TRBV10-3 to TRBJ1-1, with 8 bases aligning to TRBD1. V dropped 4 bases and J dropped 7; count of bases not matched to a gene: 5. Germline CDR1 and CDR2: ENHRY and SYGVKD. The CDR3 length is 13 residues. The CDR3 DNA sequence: TGTGCCATCAGTGGAGGACAGGGAGGTGAAGCTTTCTTT. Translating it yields CAISGGQGGEAFF.

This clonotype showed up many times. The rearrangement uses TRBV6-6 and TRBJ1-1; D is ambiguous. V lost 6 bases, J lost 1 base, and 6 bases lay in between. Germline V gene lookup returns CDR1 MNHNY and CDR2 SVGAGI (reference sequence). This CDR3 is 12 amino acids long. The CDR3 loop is CASRTENTEAFF. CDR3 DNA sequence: TGTGCCAGCAGAACAGAGAACACTGAAGCTTTCTTT.

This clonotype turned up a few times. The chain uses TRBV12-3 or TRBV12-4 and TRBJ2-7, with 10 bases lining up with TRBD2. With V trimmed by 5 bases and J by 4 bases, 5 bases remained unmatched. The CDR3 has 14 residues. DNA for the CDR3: TGTGCCAGCAGTGTCACTAGCGGGGAGTACGAGCAGTACTTC. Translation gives CASSVTSGEYEQYF.

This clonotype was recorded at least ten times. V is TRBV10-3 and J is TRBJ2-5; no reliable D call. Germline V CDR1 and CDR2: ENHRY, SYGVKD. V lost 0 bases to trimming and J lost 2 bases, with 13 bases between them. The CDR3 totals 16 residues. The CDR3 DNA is TGTGCCATCAGTGAGTCGAGGATGAGGAATCAAGAGACCCAGTACTTC. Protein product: CAISESRMRNQETQYF.

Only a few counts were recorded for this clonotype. This CDR3 is CASSFSVQGAENEQYF. CDR3 DNA sequence: TGCGCCAGCAGCTTTTCTGTACAGGGGGCGGAGAACGAGCAGTACTTC. The chain has TRBV4-1 and TRBJ2-7; 9 bases agree with TRBD1. CDR1 is MGHRA, CDR2 YSYEKL, per germline. The J segment lost 5 bases and the V segment lost 5 bases, leaving 13 bases of the junction unmatched. This CDR3 is 16 amino acids long.

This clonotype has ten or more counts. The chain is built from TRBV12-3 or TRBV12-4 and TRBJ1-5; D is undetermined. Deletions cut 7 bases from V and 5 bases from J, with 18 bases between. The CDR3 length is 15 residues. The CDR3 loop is CASTPGEWADQPQHF. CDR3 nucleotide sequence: TGTGCCAGCACCCCGGGAGAGTGGGCAGATCAGCCCCAGCATTTT.